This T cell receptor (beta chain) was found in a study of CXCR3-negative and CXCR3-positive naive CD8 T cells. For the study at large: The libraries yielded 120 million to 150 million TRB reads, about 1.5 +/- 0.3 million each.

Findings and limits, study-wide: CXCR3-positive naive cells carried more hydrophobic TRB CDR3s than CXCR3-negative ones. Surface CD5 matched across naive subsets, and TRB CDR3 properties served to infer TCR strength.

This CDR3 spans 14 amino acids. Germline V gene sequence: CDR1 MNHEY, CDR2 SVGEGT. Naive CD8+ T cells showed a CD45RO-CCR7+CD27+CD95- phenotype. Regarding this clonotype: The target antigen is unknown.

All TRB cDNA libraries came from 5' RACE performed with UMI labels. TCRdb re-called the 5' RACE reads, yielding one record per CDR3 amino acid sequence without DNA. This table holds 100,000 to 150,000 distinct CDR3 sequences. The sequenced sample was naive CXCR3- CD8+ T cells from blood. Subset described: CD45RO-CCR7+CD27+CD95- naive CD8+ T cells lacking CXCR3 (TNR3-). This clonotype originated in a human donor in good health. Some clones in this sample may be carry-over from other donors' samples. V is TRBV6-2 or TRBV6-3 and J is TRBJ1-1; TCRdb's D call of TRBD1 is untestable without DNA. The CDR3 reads CASGSFHRGTEAFF.